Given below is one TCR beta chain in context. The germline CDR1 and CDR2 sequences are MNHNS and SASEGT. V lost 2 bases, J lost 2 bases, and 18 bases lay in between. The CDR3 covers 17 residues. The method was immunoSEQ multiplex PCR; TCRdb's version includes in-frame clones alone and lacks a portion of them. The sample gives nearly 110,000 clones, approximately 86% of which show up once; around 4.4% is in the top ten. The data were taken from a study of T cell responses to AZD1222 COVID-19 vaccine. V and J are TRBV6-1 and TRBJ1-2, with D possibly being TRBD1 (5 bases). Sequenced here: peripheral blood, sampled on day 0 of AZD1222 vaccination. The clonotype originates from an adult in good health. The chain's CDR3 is CASSEKIWGNWNYGYTF. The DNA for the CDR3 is TGTGCCAGCAGTGAAAAAATCTGGGGGAATTGGAACTATGGCTACACCTTC.